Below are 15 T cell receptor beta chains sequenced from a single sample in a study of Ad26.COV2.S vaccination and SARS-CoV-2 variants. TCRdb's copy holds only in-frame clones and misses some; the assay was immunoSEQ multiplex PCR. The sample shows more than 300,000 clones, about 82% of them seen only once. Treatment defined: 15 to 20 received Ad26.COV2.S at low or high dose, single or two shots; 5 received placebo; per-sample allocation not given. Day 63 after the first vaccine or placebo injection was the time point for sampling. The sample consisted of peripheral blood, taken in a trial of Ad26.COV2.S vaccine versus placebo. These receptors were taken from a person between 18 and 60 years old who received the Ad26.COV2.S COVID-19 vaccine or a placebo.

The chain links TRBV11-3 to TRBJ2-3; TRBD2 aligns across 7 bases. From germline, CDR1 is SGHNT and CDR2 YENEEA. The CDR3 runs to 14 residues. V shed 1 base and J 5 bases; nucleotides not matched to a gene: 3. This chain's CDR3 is CASSLVASGDTQYF. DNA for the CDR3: TGTGCCAGCAGCTTAGTTGCTAGCGGAGATACGCAGTATTTT.

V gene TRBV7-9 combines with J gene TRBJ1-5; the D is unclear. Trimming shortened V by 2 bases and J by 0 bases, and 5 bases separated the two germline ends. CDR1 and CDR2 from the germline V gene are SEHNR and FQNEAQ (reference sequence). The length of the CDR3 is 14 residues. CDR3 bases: TGTGCCAGCAGCTTAAGCAGTAGCAATCAGCCCCAGCATTTT. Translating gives CASSLSSSNQPQHF. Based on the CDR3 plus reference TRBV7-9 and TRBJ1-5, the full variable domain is DTGVSQNPRHKITKRGQNVTFRCDPISEHNRLYWYRQTLGQGPEFLTYFQNEAQLEKSRLLSDRFSAERPKGSFSTLEIQRTEQGDSAMYLCASSLSSSNQPQHFGDGTRLSIL.

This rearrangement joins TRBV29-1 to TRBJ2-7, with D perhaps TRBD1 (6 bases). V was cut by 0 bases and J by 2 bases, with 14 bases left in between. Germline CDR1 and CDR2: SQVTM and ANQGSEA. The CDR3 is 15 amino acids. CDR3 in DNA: TGCAGCGTTGAAGATGCCGCAGGGGCGACCTACGAGCAGTACTTC. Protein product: CSVEDAAGATYEQYF.

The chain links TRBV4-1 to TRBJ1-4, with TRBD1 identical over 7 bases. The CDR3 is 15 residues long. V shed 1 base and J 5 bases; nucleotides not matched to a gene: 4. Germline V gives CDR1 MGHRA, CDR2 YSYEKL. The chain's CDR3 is CASSQAETGNEKLFF. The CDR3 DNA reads TGCGCCAGCAGCCAAGCGGAGACAGGGAATGAAAAACTGTTTTTT.

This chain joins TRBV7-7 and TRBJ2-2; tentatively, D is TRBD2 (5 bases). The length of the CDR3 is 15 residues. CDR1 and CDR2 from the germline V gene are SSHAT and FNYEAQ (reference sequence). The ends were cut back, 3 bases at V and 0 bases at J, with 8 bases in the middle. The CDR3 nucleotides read TGTGCCAGCAGCTTCCCGGGATCGAACACCGGGGAGCTGTTTTTT. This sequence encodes CASSFPGSNTGELFF.

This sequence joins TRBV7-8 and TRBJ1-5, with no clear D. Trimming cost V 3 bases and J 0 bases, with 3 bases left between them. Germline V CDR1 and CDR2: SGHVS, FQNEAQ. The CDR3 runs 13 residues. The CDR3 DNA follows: TGTGCCAGCAGCTTTGATAGCAATCAGCCCCAGCATTTT. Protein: CASSFDSNQPQHF.

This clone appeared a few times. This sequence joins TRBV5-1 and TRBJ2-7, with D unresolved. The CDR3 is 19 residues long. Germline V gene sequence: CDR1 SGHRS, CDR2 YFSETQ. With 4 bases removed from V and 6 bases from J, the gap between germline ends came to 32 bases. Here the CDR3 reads CASSQHSLRTLRPSLEQYF. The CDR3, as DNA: TGCGCCAGCAGCCAGCATTCTTTGAGGACCCTCAGACCCTCTCTCGAGCAGTACTTC.

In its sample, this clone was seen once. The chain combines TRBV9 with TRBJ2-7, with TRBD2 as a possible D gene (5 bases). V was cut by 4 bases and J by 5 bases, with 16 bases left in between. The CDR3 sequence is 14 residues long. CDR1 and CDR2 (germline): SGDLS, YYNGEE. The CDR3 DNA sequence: TGTGCCAGCAGCATCAGAGGGCCCCTTAACGAGCAGTACTTC. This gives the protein CASSIRGPLNEQYF.

The chain's CDR3 is CASSSGGLLNEQFF. The CDR3 DNA sequence: TGTGCCAGCTCTAGCGGGGGGTTGCTCAATGAGCAGTTCTTC. The J gene is TRBJ2-1, the V gene TRBV7-3; 11 bases are a match to TRBD2. The germline V gene encodes CDR1 SGHTA and CDR2 FQGTGA. This CDR3 has 14 amino acids. V shed 8 bases and J 6 bases; nucleotides not matched to a gene: 6.

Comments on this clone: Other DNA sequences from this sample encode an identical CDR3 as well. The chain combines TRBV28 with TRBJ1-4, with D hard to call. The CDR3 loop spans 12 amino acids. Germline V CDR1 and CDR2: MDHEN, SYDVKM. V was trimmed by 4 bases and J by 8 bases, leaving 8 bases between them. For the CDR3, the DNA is TGTGCCAGCAGTTCCTTAGGGGAAAAACTGTTTTTT. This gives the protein CASSSLGEKLFF.

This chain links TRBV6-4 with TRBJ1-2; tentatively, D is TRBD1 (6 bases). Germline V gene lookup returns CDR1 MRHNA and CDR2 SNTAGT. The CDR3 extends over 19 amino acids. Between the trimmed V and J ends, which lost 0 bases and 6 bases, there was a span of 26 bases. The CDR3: CASSDSETGTSGHGDGYTF. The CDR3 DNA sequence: TGTGCCAGCAGTGACTCGGAAACAGGGACCTCGGGCCACGGCGATGGCTACACCTTC.

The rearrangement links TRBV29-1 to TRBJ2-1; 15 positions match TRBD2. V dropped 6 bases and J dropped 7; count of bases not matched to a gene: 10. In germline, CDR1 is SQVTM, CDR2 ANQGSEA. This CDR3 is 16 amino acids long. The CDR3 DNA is TGCAGCGTCCCACGGACTAGCGGGGGGGCCTTTAATGAGCAGTTCTTC. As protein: CSVPRTSGGAFNEQFF.

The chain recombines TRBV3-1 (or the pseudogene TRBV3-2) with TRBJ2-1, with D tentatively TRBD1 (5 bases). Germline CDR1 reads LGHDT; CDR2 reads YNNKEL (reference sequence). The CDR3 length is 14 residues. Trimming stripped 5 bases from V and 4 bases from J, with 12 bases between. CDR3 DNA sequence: TGTGCCAGCAGCGACGGACATATATACAATGAGCAGTTCTTC. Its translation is CASSDGHIYNEQFF.

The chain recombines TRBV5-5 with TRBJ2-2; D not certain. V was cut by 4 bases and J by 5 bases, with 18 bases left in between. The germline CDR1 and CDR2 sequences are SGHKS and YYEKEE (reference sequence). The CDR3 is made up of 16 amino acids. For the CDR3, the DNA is TGTGCCAGCAGCGTGGTCGTTGGTTGGGGAACCGGGGAGCTGTTTTTT. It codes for CASSVVVGWGTGELFF.

The CDR3 nucleotides are TGTGCCAGTAGTATAACGGGACAGGGGACTCAGCCCCAGCATTTT. It encodes CASSITGQGTQPQHF. The chain recombines TRBV19 with TRBJ1-5; 10 bases map to TRBD1. Germline-derived CDR1 and CDR2 are LNHDA and SQIVND (reference sequence). V trimming: 2 bases; J trimming: 6 bases; junction bases outside the gene matches: 4. This CDR3 is 15 amino acids long.